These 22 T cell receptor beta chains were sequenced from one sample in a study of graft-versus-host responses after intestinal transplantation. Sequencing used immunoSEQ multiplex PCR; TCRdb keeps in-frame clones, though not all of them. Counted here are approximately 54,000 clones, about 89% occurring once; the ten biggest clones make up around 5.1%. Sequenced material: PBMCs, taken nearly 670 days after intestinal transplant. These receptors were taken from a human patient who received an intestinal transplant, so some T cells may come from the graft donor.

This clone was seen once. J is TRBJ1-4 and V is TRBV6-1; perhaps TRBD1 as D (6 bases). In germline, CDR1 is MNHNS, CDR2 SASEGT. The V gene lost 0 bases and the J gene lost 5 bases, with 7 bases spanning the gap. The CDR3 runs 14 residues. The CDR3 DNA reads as TGTGCCAGCAGTGAAGCCGGGGGCAATGAAAAACTGTTTTTT. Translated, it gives CASSEAGGNEKLFF.

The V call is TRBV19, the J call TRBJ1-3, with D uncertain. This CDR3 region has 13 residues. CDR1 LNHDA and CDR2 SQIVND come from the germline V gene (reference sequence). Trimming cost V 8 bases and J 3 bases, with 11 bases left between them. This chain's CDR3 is CASQVDGGNTIYF. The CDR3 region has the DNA TGTGCCAGTCAGGTGGACGGTGGAAACACCATATATTTT.

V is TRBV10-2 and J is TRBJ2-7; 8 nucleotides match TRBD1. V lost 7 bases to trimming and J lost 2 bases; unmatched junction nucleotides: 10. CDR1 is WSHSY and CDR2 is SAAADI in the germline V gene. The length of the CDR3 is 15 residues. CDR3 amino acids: CASTTQTGVPYEQYF. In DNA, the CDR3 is TGCGCCAGCACCACACAGACAGGGGTTCCCTACGAGCAGTACTTC.

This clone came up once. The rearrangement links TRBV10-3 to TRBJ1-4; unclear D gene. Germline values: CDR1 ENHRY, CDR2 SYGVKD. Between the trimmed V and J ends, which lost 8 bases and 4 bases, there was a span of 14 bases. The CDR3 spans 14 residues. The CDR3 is CAISQAENNEKLFF. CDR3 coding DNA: TGTGCCATCTCCCAGGCCGAAAATAATGAAAAACTGTTTTTT.

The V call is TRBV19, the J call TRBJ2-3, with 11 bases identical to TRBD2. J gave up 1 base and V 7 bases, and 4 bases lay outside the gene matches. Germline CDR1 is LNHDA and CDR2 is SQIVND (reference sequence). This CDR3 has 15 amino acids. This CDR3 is CASMKLAGGTDTQYF. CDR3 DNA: TGTGCCAGTATGAAACTAGCGGGGGGCACAGATACGCAGTATTTT.

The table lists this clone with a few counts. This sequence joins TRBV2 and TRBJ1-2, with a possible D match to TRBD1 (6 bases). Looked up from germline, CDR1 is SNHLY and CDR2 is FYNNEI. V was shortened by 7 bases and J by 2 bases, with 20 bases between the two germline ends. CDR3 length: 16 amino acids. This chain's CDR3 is CASTGGRGARNYGYTF. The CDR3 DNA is TGTGCCAGCACGGGAGGTAGGGGGGCGCGAAACTATGGCTACACCTTC. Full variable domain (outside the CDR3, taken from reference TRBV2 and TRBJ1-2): EPEVTQTPSHQVTQMGQEVILRCVPISNHLYFYWYRQILGQKVEFLVSFYNNEISEKSEIFDDQFSVERPDGSNFTLKIRSTKLEDSAMYFCASTGGRGARNYGYTFGSGTRLTVV.

CDR3 sequence (DNA): TGTGCCAGCAGTGAATTCAGGGGAGGCAATGAGCAGTTCTTC. Translation gives CASSEFRGGNEQFF. V is TRBV25-1 and J is TRBJ2-1; D is perhaps TRBD1 or TRBD2 (6 bases each). Germline V gene data show CDR1 as MGHDK and CDR2 as SYGVNS. The V end lost 1 base, the J end lost 6 bases, and 10 bases lay between the germline ends. The CDR3 length is 14 residues.

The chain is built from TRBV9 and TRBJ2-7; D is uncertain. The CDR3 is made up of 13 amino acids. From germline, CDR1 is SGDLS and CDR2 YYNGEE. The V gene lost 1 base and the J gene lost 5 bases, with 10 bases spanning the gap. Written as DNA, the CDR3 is TGTGCCAGCAGCGTACGGGTTGGGAACGAGCAGTACTTC. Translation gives CASSVRVGNEQYF. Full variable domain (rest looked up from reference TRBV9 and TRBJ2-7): DSGVTQTPKHLITATGQRVTLRCSPRSGDLSVYWYQQSLDQGLQFLIQYYNGEERAKGNILERFSAQQFPDLHSELNLSSLELGDSALYFCASSVRVGNEQYFGPGTRLTVT.

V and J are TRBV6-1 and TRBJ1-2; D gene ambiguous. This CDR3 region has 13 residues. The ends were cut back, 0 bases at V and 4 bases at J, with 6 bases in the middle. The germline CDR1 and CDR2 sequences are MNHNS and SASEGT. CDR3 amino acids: CASSEATLYGYTF. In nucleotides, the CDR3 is TGTGCCAGCAGTGAAGCGACCCTCTATGGCTACACCTTC.

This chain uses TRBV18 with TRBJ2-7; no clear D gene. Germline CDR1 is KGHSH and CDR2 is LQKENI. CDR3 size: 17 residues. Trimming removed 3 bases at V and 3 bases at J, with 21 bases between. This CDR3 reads CASSPVSSRRRFYEQYF. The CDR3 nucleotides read TGTGCCAGCTCACCTGTATCATCACGGCGAAGGTTCTACGAGCAGTACTTC. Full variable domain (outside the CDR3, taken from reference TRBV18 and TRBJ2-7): NAGVMQNPRHLVRRRGQEARLRCSPMKGHSHVYWYRQLPEEGLKFMVYLQKENIIDESGMPKERFSAEFPKEGPSILRIQQVVRGDSAAYFCASSPVSSRRRFYEQYFGPGTRLTVT.

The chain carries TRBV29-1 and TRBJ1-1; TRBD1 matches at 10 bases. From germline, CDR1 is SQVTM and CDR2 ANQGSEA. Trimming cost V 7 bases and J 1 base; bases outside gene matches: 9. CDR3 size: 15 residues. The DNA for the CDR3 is TGCAGCGGCCTGGGGACAGGGGTTACGAACACTGAAGCTTTCTTT. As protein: CSGLGTGVTNTEAFF.

CDR3 residues: CASRAAPGTVNTEAFF. CDR3 nucleotide sequence: TGTGCCAGCAGGGCGGCCCCTGGGACGGTGAACACTGAAGCTTTCTTT. The chain uses TRBV5-6 and TRBJ1-1; tentatively, D is TRBD1 (5 bases). Germline values: CDR1 SGHDT, CDR2 YYEEEE. The V gene lost 5 bases and the J gene lost 0 bases, with 17 bases spanning the gap. The length of the CDR3 is 16 residues.

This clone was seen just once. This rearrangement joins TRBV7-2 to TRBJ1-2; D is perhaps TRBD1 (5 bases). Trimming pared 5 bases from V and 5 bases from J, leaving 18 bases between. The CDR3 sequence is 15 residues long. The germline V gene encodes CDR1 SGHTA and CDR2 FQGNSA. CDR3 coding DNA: TGTGCCAGCAGCCCAGGACACTCCGTTGGATATGGCTACACCTTC. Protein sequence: CASSPGHSVGYGYTF.

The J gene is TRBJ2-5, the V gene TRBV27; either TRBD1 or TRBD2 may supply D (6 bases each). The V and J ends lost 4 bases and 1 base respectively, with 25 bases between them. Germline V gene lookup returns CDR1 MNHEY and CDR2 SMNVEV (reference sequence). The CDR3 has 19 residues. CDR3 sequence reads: CASSSRWGLGRGRQETQYF. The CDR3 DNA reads TGTGCCAGCAGTTCAAGATGGGGACTCGGCAGGGGACGCCAAGAGACCCAGTACTTC.

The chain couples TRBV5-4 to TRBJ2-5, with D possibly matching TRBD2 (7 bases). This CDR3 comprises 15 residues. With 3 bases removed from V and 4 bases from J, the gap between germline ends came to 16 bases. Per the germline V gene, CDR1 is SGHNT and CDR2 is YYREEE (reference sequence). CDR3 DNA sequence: TGTGCCAGCAGCTCTCCTTCGGGGGGCCGAGAGACCCAGTACTTC. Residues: CASSSPSGGRETQYF. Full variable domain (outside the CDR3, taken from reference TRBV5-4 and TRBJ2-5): ETGVTQSPTHLIKTRGQQVTLRCSSQSGHNTVSWYQQALGQGPQFIFQYYREEENGRGNFPPRFSGLQFPNYSSELNVNALELDDSALYLCASSSPSGGRETQYFGPGTRLLVL.

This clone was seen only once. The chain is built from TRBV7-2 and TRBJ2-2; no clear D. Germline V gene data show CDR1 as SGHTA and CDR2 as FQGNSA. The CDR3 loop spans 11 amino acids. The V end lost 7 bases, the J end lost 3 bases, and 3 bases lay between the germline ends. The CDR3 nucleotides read TGTGCCAGCACCTACACCGGGGAGCTGTTTTTT. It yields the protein CASTYTGELFF.

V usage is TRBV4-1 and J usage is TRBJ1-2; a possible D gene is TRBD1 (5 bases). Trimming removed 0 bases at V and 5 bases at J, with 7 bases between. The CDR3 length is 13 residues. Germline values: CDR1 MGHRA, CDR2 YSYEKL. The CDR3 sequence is CASSQDPGYGYTF. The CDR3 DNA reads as TGCGCCAGCAGCCAAGACCCAGGGTATGGCTACACCTTC.

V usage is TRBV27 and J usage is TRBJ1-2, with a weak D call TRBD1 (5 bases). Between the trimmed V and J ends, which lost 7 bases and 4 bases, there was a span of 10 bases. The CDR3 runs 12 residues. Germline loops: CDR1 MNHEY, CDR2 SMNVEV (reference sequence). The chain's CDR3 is CASMGESYGYTF. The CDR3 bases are TGTGCCAGCATGGGGGAGAGCTATGGCTACACCTTC.

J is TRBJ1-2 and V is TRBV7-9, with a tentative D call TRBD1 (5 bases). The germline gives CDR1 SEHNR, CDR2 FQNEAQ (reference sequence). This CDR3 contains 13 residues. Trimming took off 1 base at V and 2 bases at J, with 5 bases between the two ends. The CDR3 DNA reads TGTGCCAGCAGCTTAGAGGGGAACTATGGCTACACCTTC. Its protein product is CASSLEGNYGYTF.

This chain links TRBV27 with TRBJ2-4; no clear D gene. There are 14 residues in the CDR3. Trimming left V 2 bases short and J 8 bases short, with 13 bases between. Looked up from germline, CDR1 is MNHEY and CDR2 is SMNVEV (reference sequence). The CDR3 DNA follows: TGTGCCAGCAGTTTAAAAGGCGTTTGGGACATTCAGTACTTC. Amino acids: CASSLKGVWDIQYF.

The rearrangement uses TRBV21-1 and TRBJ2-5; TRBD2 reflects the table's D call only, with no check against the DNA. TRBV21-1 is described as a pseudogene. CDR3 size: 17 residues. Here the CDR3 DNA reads TGTGCCAGCAGCAAAGAGGAGGTAGCGGATTACCAAGAGACCCAGTACTTC. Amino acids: CASSKEEVADYQETQYF.

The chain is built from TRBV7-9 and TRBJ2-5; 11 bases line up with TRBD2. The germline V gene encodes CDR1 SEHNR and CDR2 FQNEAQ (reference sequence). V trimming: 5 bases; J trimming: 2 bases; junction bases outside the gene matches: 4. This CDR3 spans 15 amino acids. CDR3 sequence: CASSRWTSGQETQYF. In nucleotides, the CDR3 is TGTGCCAGCAGCCGGTGGACTAGCGGGCAAGAGACCCAGTACTTC.